The 17 T cell receptor beta chains below were found in one sample sequenced in a study of blood T cell repertoires in COVID-19. Clones were read by immunoSEQ multiplex PCR, and TCRdb kept only the in-frame ones, dropping some. The sample includes 150,000 to 200,000 clones, around 84% seen only once; the top ten take approximately 14%. The sequencing input was peripheral blood. Receptors originate from a woman in her 70s with COVID-19, enrolled during active disease.

This rearrangement joins TRBV25-1 to TRBJ1-1; the D gene is possibly TRBD1 (6 bases). This CDR3 is 15 amino acids long. Deletions cut 7 bases from V and 6 bases from J, with 21 bases between. Germline assignment: CDR1 MGHDK and CDR2 SYGVNS. In nucleotides, the CDR3 is TGTGCCAGCACCCAGGTCGGGGGGCCGGGCGCTGAAGCTTTCTTT. Protein product: CASTQVGGPGAEAFF.

This clone was counted a single time. The chain joins TRBV6-6 to TRBJ2-1; weak D call: TRBD1 (6 bases). This CDR3 region has 15 residues. Trimming shortened V by 7 bases and J by 8 bases, and 21 bases separated the two germline ends. Germline CDR1 is MNHNY and CDR2 is SVGAGI (reference sequence). This chain's CDR3 is CASNNREFGWDEQFF. As DNA, the CDR3 is TGTGCCAGCAACAACAGGGAATTCGGTTGGGATGAGCAGTTCTTC.

The chain carries TRBV9 and TRBJ2-3; 7 bases agree with TRBD2. This CDR3 has 16 residues. V dropped 3 bases and J dropped 3; count of bases not matched to a gene: 10. CDR1 and CDR2 from the germline V gene are SGDLS and YYNGEE. The chain's CDR3 is CASSETSGVVTDTQYF. CDR3 DNA sequence: TGTGCCAGCAGCGAAACGAGCGGGGTGGTAACAGATACGCAGTATTTT.

The chain employs TRBV19 and TRBJ1-2; 12 nucleotides agree with TRBD1. Germline CDR1 LNHDA, CDR2 SQIVND (reference sequence). This CDR3 spans 17 amino acids. Trimming removed 2 bases from V and 4 bases from J; junction bases left unmatched: 8. CDR3 DNA sequence: TGTGCCAGTAGTATAATTGGGACAGGGGGCACGGTCTATGGCTACACCTTC. It yields the protein CASSIIGTGGTVYGYTF.

This clone has only a few counts. The chain couples TRBV2 to TRBJ1-2, with 7 positions matching TRBD1. There are 13 residues in the CDR3. The germline V gene encodes CDR1 SNHLY and CDR2 FYNNEI. Trimming cost V 6 bases and J 2 bases; bases outside gene matches: 3. CDR3 amino acids: CASRGQRNYGYTF. DNA for the CDR3: TGTGCCAGCAGGGGACAGAGGAACTATGGCTACACCTTC.

In its sample, this clone was seen once. V gene TRBV7-2 combines with J gene TRBJ1-2; possibly TRBD1 for D (5 bases). The germline V gene has CDR1 SGHTA and CDR2 FQGNSA. This CDR3 is 15 amino acids long. V gave up 6 bases and J gave up 1 base, with 15 bases separating them. This CDR3 reads CASSRGDGYNYGYTF. The CDR3 coding sequence is TGTGCCAGCAGTCGCGGGGACGGCTATAACTATGGCTACACCTTC.

J is TRBJ2-2 and V is TRBV5-5; tentatively, D is TRBD1 (6 bases). The CDR3 has 14 amino acids. The V gene's germline CDR1 is SGHKS and CDR2 YYEKEE (reference sequence). The ends were cut back, 4 bases at V and 1 base at J, with 8 bases in the middle. The CDR3 loop is CASSMGQNTGELFF. In DNA form, the CDR3 reads TGTGCCAGCAGCATGGGACAGAACACCGGGGAGCTGTTTTTT. Drawing the rest from reference TRBV5-5 and TRBJ2-2, the complete variable domain is DAGVTQSPTHLIKTRGQQVTLRCSPISGHKSVSWYQQVLGQGPQFIFQYYEKEERGRGNFPDRFSARQFPNYSSELNVNALLLGDSALYLCASSMGQNTGELFFGEGSRLTVL.

The chain carries TRBV28 and TRBJ2-5; 8 positions agree with TRBD2. With V trimmed by 7 bases and J by 6 bases, 16 bases remained unmatched. The CDR3 length is 16 residues. CDR1 MDHEN and CDR2 SYDVKM come from the germline V gene. The chain's CDR3 is CASTASFAGGLKTQYF. DNA for the CDR3: TGTGCCAGCACGGCAAGTTTCGCGGGAGGTCTTAAGACCCAGTACTTC.

This rearrangement joins TRBV19 to TRBJ2-1; tentative D call: TRBD2 (6 bases). The CDR3 spans 12 residues. Germline V gene data show CDR1 as LNHDA and CDR2 as SQIVND (reference sequence). V lost 10 bases and J lost 2, with 9 bases in between. In DNA form, the CDR3 reads TGTGCCACGACTAGTACCTACAATGAGCAGTTCTTC. This translates into CATTSTYNEQFF.

This clone was seen only a few times. The chain is built from TRBV29-1 and TRBJ1-1; no reliable D call. Trimming removed 6 bases from V and 5 bases from J, with 13 bases in between. This CDR3 has 12 amino acids. CDR1 and CDR2 from the germline V gene are SQVTM and ANQGSEA. Written as DNA, the CDR3 is TGCAGCGTCCTAGACCCTGGTACTGAAGCTTTCTTT. Its translation: CSVLDPGTEAFF.

The rearrangement uses TRBV28 and TRBJ2-3, with D perhaps TRBD2 (6 bases). Germline-derived CDR1 and CDR2 are MDHEN and SYDVKM. This CDR3 has 13 residues. The ends were cut back, 7 bases at V and 8 bases at J, with 16 bases in the middle. The CDR3 DNA is TGTGCCAGCAAAAAGACGGGAGTGTTTACGCAGTATTTT. As protein: CASKKTGVFTQYF. The variable domain in full, with the rest retrieved from reference TRBV28 and TRBJ2-3, is DVKVTQSSRYLVKRTGEKVFLECVQDMDHENMFWYRQDPGLGLRLIYFSYDVKMKEKGDIPEGYSVSREKKERFSLILESASTNQTSMYLCASKKTGVFTQYFGPGTRLTVL.

The V call is TRBV3-1 (or the pseudogene TRBV3-2), the J call TRBJ2-2; tentatively, D is TRBD1 (6 bases). This CDR3 has 14 amino acids. Germline CDR1 and CDR2: LGHDT and YNNKEL (reference sequence). Trimming left V 8 bases short and J 1 base short, with 11 bases between. The CDR3, as DNA: TGTGCCAGCGGGGTGGGACAGAACACCGGGGAGCTGTTTTTT. Its protein is CASGVGQNTGELFF.

The V gene is TRBV28, the J gene TRBJ1-5, with D perhaps TRBD1 (5 bases). Between the trimmed V and J ends, which lost 3 bases and 9 bases, there was a span of 12 bases. The germline gives CDR1 MDHEN, CDR2 SYDVKM. The CDR3 length is 13 residues. The CDR3 loop is CASSFWGGVPQHF. The CDR3 bases are TGTGCCAGCAGTTTTTGGGGCGGCGTGCCCCAGCATTTT.

This clone was counted a single time. V is TRBV20-1 and J is TRBJ1-1; no clear D gene. The CDR3 is 11 amino acids. Germline CDR1 reads DFQATT; CDR2 reads SNEGSKA (reference sequence). Trimming pared 3 bases from V and 3 bases from J, leaving 5 bases between. The CDR3 bases are TGCAGTGCTAGGCCGGACACTGAAGCTTTCTTT. Residues: CSARPDTEAFF.

The CDR3 sequence: CASSSPGLSGEQYV. The CDR3 DNA is TGTGCCAGCAGTTCTCCGGGACTCTCAGGGGAGCAGTACGTC. The chain carries TRBV28 and TRBJ2-7, with TRBD2 as a possible D gene (6 bases). V lost 4 bases and J 7 bases, leaving 17 bases between the germline ends. CDR3 length equals 14 residues. Per the germline V gene, CDR1 is MDHEN and CDR2 is SYDVKM.

In DNA, the CDR3 is TGTGCCAGCAGTTTTACGGGACAGGGGTCCGGCTACACCTTC. Amino acids: CASSFTGQGSGYTF. This chain links TRBV27 with TRBJ1-2, with 10 bases that match TRBD1. V gave up 3 bases and J gave up 8 bases; unmatched junction bases: 6. Germline CDR1 is MNHEY and CDR2 is SMNVEV (reference sequence). The length of the CDR3 is 14 residues.

The genes are TRBV29-1 and TRBJ2-7; 9 bases match TRBD1. The germline V gene has CDR1 SQVTM and CDR2 ANQGSEA. The junction had 2 bases not matched to a gene; V was cut back by 6 bases and J by 2 bases. The CDR3 totals 12 residues. CDR3 residues: CSVRTGAYEQYF. CDR3 DNA: TGCAGCGTGCGGACAGGGGCCTACGAGCAGTACTTC.